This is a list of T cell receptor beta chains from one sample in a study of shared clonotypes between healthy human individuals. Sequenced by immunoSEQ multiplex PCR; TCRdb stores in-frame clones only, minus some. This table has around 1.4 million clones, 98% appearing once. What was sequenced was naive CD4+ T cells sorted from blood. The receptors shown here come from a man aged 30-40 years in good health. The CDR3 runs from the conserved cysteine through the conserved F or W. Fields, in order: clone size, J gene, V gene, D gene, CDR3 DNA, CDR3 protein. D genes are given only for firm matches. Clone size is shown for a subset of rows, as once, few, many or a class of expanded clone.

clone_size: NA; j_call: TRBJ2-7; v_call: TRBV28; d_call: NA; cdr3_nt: TGTGCCAGCAGTTTACCCGGGAATCAGTACGAGCAGTACTTC; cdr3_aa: CASSLPGNQYEQYF
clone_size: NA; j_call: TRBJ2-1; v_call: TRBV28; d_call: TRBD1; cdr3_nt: TGTGCCAGCAGCCCTATCGACAGGGTGGGTGAGCAGTTCTTC; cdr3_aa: CASSPIDRVGEQFF
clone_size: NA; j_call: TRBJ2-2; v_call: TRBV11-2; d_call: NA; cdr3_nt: TGTGCCAGCAGCCCTGGACTCAGGAACACCGGGGAGCTGTTTTTT; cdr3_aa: CASSPGLRNTGELFF
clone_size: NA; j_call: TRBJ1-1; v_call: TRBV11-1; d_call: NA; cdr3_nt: TGTGCCAGCAGCTTAGACGCCCATGGGAGCACTGAAGCTTTCTTT; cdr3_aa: CASSLDAHGSTEAFF
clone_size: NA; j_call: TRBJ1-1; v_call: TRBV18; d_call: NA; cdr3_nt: TGTGCCAGCTCACCTGTATGGGGGAACACTGAAGCTTTCTTT; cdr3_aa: CASSPVWGNTEAFF
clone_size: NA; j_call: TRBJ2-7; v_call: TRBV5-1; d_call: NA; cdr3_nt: TGCGCCAGCAGCTCCCCTAGCCCCTACGAGCAGTACTTC; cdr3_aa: CASSSPSPYEQYF
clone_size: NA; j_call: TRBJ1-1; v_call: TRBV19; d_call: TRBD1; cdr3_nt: TGTGCCAGTAGGGGACAGAATGCTGAAGCTTTCTTT; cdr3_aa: CASRGQNAEAFF
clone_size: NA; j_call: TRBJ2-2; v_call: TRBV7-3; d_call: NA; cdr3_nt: TGTGCCAGCAGCTTACGGTCCGGGTGGGAGACCGGGGAGCTGTTTTTT; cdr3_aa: CASSLRSGWETGELFF
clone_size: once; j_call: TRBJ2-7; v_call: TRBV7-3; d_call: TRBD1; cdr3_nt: TGTGCCAGCAGCTTAAATAGCGGACAGGGGGCCTACGAGCAGTACTTC; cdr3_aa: CASSLNSGQGAYEQYF
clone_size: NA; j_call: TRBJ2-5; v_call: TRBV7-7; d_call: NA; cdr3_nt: TGTGCTAGCAGCTTTACCTGGGAAGAGGGGCGAGAGACCCAGTACTTC; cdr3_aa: CASSFTWEEGRETQYF
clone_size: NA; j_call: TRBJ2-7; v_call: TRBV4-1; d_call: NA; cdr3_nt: TGCGCCAGCAGCCAAGTATTGTCGCTACAGGAGGGTAAATACGAGCAGTACTTC; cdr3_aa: CASSQVLSLQEGKYEQYF
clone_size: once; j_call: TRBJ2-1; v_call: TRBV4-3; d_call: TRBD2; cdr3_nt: TGCGCCAGCAGCCAAGTCGGCGGCGGGGGTTACAATGAGCAGTTCTTC; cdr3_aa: CASSQVGGGGYNEQFF
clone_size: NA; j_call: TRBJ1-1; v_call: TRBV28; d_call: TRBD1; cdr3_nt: TGTGCCAGCAGTTACGACAGGGTGATCACTGAAGCTTTCTTT; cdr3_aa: CASSYDRVITEAFF
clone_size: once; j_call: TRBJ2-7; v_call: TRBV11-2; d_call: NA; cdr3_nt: TGTGCCAGCAGCTTAGGGTCTCATAGCTCCTACGAGCAGTACTTC; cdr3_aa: CASSLGSHSSYEQYF
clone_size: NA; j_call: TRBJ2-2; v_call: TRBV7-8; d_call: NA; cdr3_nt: TGTGCCAGCAGTAGAGGGGAAATTCCGAACACCGGGGAGCTGTTTTTT; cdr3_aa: CASSRGEIPNTGELFF
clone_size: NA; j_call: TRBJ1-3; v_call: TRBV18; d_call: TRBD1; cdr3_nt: TGTGCCAGCTCACCAAGCAGGGGGTCCTCTGGAAACACCATATATTTT; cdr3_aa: CASSPSRGSSGNTIYF
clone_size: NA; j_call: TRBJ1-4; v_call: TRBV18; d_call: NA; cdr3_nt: TGTGCCAGCTCACCACAGGGTGGGGGAGAAAAACTGTTTTTT; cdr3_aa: CASSPQGGGEKLFF
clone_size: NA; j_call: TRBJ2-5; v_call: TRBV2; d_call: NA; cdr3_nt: TGTGCCAGCAGTGAAGCTAGCGGACTGCCTGAGACCCAGTACTTC; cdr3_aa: CASSEASGLPETQYF
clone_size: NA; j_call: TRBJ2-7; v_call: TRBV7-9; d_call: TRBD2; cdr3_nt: TGTGCCAGCAGCGCGGGGGGGACTAGCGGGAGGTTGCAGTACTTC; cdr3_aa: CASSAGGTSGRLQYF
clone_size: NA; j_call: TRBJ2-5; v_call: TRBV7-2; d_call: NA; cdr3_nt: TGTGCCAGCAGCCGTGGGAGCGGGGAGACCCAGTACTTC; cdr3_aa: CASSRGSGETQYF
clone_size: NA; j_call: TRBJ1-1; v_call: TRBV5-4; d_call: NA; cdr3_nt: TGTGCCAGCAGCTCCCCGGGGTACACTGAAGCTTTCTTT; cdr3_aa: CASSSPGYTEAFF
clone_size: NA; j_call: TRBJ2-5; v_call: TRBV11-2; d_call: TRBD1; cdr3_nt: TGTGCCAGCAGGACAGGGGGGGAGACCCAGTACTTC; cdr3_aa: CASRTGGETQYF
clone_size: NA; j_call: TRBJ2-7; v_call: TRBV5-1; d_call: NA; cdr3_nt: TGCGCCAGCAGCTACACGGCGGGTATGGCGGGCGAGCAGTACTTC; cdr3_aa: CASSYTAGMAGEQYF
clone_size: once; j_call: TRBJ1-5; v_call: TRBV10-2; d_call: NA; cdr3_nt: TGCGCCAGCAGTGAGTCGGCGGGGCCCCAGCATTTT; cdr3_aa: CASSESAGPQHF
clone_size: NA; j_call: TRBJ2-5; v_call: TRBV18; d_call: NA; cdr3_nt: TGTGCCAGCTCACCAAACGGCCAAGAGACCCAGTACTTC; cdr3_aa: CASSPNGQETQYF
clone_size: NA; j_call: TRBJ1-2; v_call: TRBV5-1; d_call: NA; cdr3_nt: TGCGCCAGCAGCCCTGTCGTCGGGACGCCGGTGCCCGGCTACACCTTC; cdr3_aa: CASSPVVGTPVPGYTF
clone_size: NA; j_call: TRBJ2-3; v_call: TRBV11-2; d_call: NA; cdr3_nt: TGTGCCAGCCGACCAGGGGCCTCAGATACGCAGTATTTT; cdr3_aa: CASRPGASDTQYF
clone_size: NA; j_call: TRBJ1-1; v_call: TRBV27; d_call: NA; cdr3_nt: TGTGCCAGCAGTTTAAGAGTAGGGACTGAAGCTTTCTTT; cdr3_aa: CASSLRVGTEAFF
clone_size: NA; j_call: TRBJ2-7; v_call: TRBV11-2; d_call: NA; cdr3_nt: TGTGCCAGCAGCTTAGGAACAGGAACCTACTACGAGCAGTACTTC; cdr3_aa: CASSLGTGTYYEQYF
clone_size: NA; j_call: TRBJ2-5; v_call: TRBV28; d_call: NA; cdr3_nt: TGTGCCAGCAATTTGGTTCCATCCGAGACCCAGTACTTC; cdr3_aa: CASNLVPSETQYF
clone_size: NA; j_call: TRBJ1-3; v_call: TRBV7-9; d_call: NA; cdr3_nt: TGTGCCAGCAGCGTCGACACAGGGTATGGAAACACCATATATTTT; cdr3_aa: CASSVDTGYGNTIYF
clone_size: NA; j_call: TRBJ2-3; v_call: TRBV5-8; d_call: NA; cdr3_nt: TGTGCCAGCAGCTTGGTAGTGGTAATCACAGATACGCAGTATTTT; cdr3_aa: CASSLVVVITDTQYF
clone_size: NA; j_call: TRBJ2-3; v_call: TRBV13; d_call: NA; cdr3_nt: TGTGCCAGCAGCTTAAGATTTAGGGACCGACGGGATACGCAGTATTTT; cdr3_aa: CASSLRFRDRRDTQYF
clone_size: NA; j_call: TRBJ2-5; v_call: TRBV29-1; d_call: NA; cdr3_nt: TGCAGCGTTGAGGATGGGACCCAGTACTTC; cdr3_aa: CSVEDGTQYF
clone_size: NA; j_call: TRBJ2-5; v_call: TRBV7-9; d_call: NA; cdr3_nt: TGTGCCAGCAGCATAAGGGAGCTCCGGGAGACCCAGTACTTC; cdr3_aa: CASSIRELRETQYF
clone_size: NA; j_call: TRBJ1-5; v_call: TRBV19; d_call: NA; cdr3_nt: TGTGCCAGTAGTATGGCCCCTTACAGGGTTCGGGGCCAGCCCCAGCATTTT; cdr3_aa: CASSMAPYRVRGQPQHF
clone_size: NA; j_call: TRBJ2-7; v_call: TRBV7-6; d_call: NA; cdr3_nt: TGTGCCAGCAGCTTAGTAATCACAGGGCCGGTAAGCGAGCAGTACTTC; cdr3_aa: CASSLVITGPVSEQYF
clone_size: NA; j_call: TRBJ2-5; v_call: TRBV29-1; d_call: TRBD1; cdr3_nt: TGCAGCGGGGGACAGGACCAAGAGACCCAGTACTTC; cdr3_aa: CSGGQDQETQYF
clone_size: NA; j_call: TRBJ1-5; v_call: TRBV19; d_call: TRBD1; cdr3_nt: TGTGCCAGTAGTGTGACAGGGAGCAATCAGCCCCAGCATTTT; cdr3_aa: CASSVTGSNQPQHF
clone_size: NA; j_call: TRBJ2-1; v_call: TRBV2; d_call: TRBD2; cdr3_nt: TGTGCCAGCAGCCTACTAGCGGGAGGGCTCGGGGGGTTCTTC; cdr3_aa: CASSLLAGGLGGFF
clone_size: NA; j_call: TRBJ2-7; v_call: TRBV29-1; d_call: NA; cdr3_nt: TGCAGCGTTGGGACGGAAGCCTACGAGCAGTACTTC; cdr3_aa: CSVGTEAYEQYF
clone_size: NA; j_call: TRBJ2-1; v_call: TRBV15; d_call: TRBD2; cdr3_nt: TGTGCCACCAGCAGAGGGACTAGCGGGCGAATCTCCTACAATGAGCAGTTCTTC; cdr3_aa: CATSRGTSGRISYNEQFF
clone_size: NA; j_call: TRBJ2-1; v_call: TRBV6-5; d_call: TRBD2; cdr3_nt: TGTGCCAGCAGGCCTAGCGGGAGCCGGAATGAGCAGTTCTTC; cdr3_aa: CASRPSGSRNEQFF
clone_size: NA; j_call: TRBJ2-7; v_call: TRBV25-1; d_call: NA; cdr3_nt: TGTGCCAGCAGTGATAGCTACGAGCAGTACTTC; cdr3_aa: CASSDSYEQYF
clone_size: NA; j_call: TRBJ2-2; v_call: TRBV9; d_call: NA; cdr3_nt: TGTGCCAGCAGCGTAACCCAAACCGGGACTTGGAACACCGGGGAGCTGTTTTTT; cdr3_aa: CASSVTQTGTWNTGELFF
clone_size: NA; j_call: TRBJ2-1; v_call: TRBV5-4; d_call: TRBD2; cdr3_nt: TGTGCCAGCAGCCCAATCCCACTAGCGGGTACCTACAATGAGCAGTTCTTC; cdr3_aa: CASSPIPLAGTYNEQFF
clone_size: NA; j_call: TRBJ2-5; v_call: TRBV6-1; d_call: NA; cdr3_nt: TGTGCCAGCAGATTCCCCCCTGCAGGGACCCAGTACTTC; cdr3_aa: CASRFPPAGTQYF
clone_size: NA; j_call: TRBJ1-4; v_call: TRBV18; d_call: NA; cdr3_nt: TGTGCCAGCTCACCAAGGGAGAGGACAATTGCAACTAATGAAAAACTGTTTTTT; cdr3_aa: CASSPRERTIATNEKLFF
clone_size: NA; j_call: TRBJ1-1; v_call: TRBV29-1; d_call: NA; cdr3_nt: TGCAGCGTTGTTTCAAGAATGAACACTGAAGCTTTCTTT; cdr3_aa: CSVVSRMNTEAFF
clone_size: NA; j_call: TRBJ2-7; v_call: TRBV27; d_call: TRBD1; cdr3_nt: TGTGCCAGCAGTTTTGGACAGGCCTCCTACGAGCAGTACTTC; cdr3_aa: CASSFGQASYEQYF
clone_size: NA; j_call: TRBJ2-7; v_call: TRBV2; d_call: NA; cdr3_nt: TGTGCCAGCAGTGCCCAGTACGAGCAGTACTTC; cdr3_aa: CASSAQYEQYF